This TCR beta chain was profiled in a study of T cell responses to AZD1222 COVID-19 vaccine. Study-level points and caveats: There were repertoire samples only from the period after the peak T cell response. Spike-wide coverage was observed for vaccine-associated CD4 TCRs, with dominant responses at 160-218 and 743-854.

TCRdb keeps only in-frame clones here, not all; method: immunoSEQ multiplex PCR. The table shows 95,000 to 150,000 clones, with about nine tenths occurring only once. There are 15 residues in the CDR3. Trimming removed 5 bases from V and 7 bases from J, with 20 bases in between. The germline V gene has CDR1 MNHEY and CDR2 SMNVEV (reference sequence). Comments on this clone: Antigen specificity is unknown.

The TCR was taken from an adult in good health. The source was peripheral blood, collected on day 0 of AZD1222 vaccination. The chain joins TRBV27 to TRBJ1-1; tentative D call: TRBD1 (5 bases). The CDR3 region has the DNA TGTGCCAGCAGTCCCCGGTTTGGGAGGGGCCTTGAAGCTTTCTTT. Amino acids: CASSPRFGRGLEAFF.